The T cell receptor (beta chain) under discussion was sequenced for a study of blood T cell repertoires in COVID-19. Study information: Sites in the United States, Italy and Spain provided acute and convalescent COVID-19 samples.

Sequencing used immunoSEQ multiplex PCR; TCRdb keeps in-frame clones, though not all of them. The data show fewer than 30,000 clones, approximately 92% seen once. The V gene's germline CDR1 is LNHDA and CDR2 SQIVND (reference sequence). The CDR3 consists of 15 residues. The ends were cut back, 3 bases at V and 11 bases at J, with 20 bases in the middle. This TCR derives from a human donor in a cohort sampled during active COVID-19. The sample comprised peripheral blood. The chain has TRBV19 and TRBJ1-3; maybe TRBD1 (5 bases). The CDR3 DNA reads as TGTGCCAGTAGTATCTCCCCGACAGCGAAAAGCGCCATATATTTT. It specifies CASSISPTAKSAIYF.